This TCR beta chain was captured in a study of blood T cell repertoires in COVID-19. Study-wide context: Collection of acute and convalescent COVID-19 samples took place in the United States, Italy and Spain. Sources were T cells, B-cell-depleted T cells, or PBMCs; the material itself was cDNA or gDNA.

CDR1 is MDHEN, CDR2 SYDVKM, per germline. V gave up 4 bases and J gave up 8 bases, with 12 bases separating them. The CDR3 sequence is 13 residues long. The method was immunoSEQ multiplex PCR; TCRdb's version includes in-frame clones alone and lacks a portion of them. Among about 120,000 clones listed, 85% were seen once. V gene TRBV28 combines with J gene TRBJ2-1; no clear D gene. This TCR derives from a man aged 40-55 years with acute or convalescent COVID-19. Material: peripheral blood. The CDR3 region is CASSSPPVDEQFF. CDR3 nucleotides: TGTGCCAGCAGTTCCCCCCCCGTAGATGAGCAGTTCTTC.